These 27 T cell receptor beta chains share one sample of origin, sequenced in a study of blood T cells in healthy people across ages. A second PCR, run for roughly 7 to 12 cycles, used a sample-barcoded 5' primer plus a J-beta primer mix. One entry per CDR3 protein, called by TCRdb with MiXCR from the 5' RACE reads. This sample has fewer than 900,000 distinct CDR3 sequences, with around 36% found just once. Sequencing used blood. These receptors originate from a man in his late teens or twenties in good health.

This clonotype has at least ten counts. CDR3 DNA sequence: TGTGCCAGCAGTTTTCTATCCGGTGATACGCAGTATTTT. Translating it yields CASSFLSGDTQYF. This rearrangement joins TRBV12-3 or TRBV12-4 to TRBJ2-3; D not certain. The CDR3 is 13 residues long. The V gene lost 3 bases and the J gene lost 6 bases, with 10 bases spanning the gap.

This clonotype was counted a few times. A read error may account for a junction end that differs from germline. This chain links TRBV20-1 with TRBJ2-1; 9 nucleotides match TRBD2. Germline lookup yields CDR1 DFQATT and CDR2 SNEGSKA (reference sequence). This CDR3 spans 14 amino acids. The CDR3 nucleotides are TGCAGTGCTAGTGTAGCGGGGGAAGGCAATGGGCAGTTCTTC. Residues: CSASVAGEGNGQFF.

The chain is built from TRBV12-3 or TRBV12-4 and TRBJ1-1; perhaps TRBD1 as D (6 bases). This CDR3 region has 13 residues. Trimming pared 5 bases from V and 11 bases from J, leaving 18 bases between. CDR3 bases: TGTGCCAGCAGTCCACAGGGTTGGTGGGGGGCTTTCTTT. It encodes CASSPQGWWGAFF.

This clonotype was counted a single time. The gene calls are TRBV20-1 and TRBJ1-2, with 7 bases matching TRBD1. Germline trimming cut 2 bases from V and 0 bases from J; bases unmatched to any gene: 12. CDR1 DFQATT and CDR2 SNEGSKA come from the germline V gene (reference sequence). CDR3 length equals 17 residues. CDR3 region: CSARPRQGPTPNYGYTF. CDR3 sequence (DNA): TGCAGTGCTAGACCAAGACAGGGCCCTACGCCTAACTATGGCTACACCTTC.

The V and J genes are TRBV30 and TRBJ2-2; either TRBD1 or TRBD2 may supply D (5 bases each). The CDR3 runs 13 residues. Germline assignment: CDR1 GTSNPN and CDR2 SVGIG (reference sequence). V lost 2 bases, J lost 8 bases, and 12 bases lay in between. CDR3 amino acids: CAWSPRDAGELFF. The CDR3 region has the DNA TGTGCCTGGAGTCCCCGGGACGCTGGGGAGCTGTTTTTT.

This clonotype was seen a handful of times. This sequence joins TRBV20-1 and TRBJ1-5; D gene ambiguous. Germline CDR1 DFQATT, CDR2 SNEGSKA (reference sequence). V was cut by 6 bases and J by 0 bases, with 15 bases left in between. The CDR3 has 15 amino acids. CDR3 region: CSARRRAGSNQPQHF. The CDR3, as DNA: TGCAGTGCAAGAAGGAGGGCGGGTAGCAATCAGCCCCAGCATTTT.

This clonotype was seen more than once but under ten times. The V gene is TRBV5-1, the J gene TRBJ2-2; 8 bases fit TRBD1. The CDR3 extends over 15 amino acids. The germline gives CDR1 SGHRS, CDR2 YFSETQ. The junction had 5 bases not matched to a gene; V was cut back by 1 base and J by 6 bases. CDR3 sequence (DNA): TGCGCCAGCAGCTTGAATAACAGGGGGGCCGGGGAGCTGTTTTTT. The encoded protein is CASSLNNRGAGELFF.

This clonotype showed up many times. This chain uses TRBV12-3 or TRBV12-4 with TRBJ1-5, with D unresolved. With 6 bases removed from V and 3 bases from J, the gap between germline ends came to 18 bases. The CDR3 has 16 amino acids. CDR3 residues: CASSQTPAISNQPQHF. The CDR3 DNA sequence: TGTGCCAGCAGCCAAACCCCAGCCATCTCCAATCAGCCCCAGCATTTT.

The rearrangement links TRBV4-1 to TRBJ2-1; D is perhaps TRBD2 (5 bases). Germline lookup yields CDR1 MGHRA and CDR2 YSYEKL. This CDR3 has 14 amino acids. V lost 2 bases, J lost 12 bases, and 17 bases lay in between. The CDR3 loop reads CASSQTAPGRGQFF. CDR3 nucleotide sequence: TGCGCCAGCAGCCAAACGGCGCCGGGGAGAGGGCAGTTCTTC.

This clonotype turned up a few times. This chain joins TRBV21-1 and TRBJ1-1; TRBD1, the table's D call, was not compared with the DNA. TRBV21-1 is a known pseudogene. The CDR3 has 17 residues. CDR3 sequence (DNA): TGTGCCAGCAGCAAAAAGGTCAACCGGGACAGGAACACTGAAGCTTTCTTT. Residues: CASSKKVNRDRNTEAFF.

This clonotype was seen a few times. The CDR3: CASSTTGTEAFF. The CDR3 DNA reads as TGTGCCAGCAGCACGACCGGCACTGAAGCTTTCTTT. The chain employs TRBV5-5 and TRBJ1-1; the D is unclear. V shed 4 bases and J shed 4 bases, with 8 bases lying between them. The CDR3 length is 12 residues. The germline CDR1 and CDR2 sequences are SGHKS and YYEKEE (reference sequence).

The J gene is TRBJ2-7, the V gene TRBV29-1; TRBD2 agrees at 7 bases. The J call is in doubt because the DNA end fits TRBJ2-5 better. CDR1 and CDR2 from the germline V gene are SQVTM and ANQGSEA. The CDR3 totals 13 residues. The CDR3 spells CSVERDYKETQYF. In DNA form, the CDR3 reads TGCAGCGTGGAACGGGACTACAAAGAGACCCAGTACTTC.

The chain uses TRBV5-5 and TRBJ2-2; D not certain. The CDR3 is made up of 15 amino acids. Germline values: CDR1 SGHKS, CDR2 YYEKEE (reference sequence). Trimming cost V 1 base and J 6 bases, with 13 bases left between them. CDR3 residues: CASSLSAGTAGELFF. The CDR3 DNA follows: TGTGCCAGCAGCTTGAGTGCCGGAACGGCCGGGGAGCTGTTTTTT.

This clonotype was recorded many times. The rearrangement links TRBV29-1 to TRBJ2-7, with 8 bases aligning to TRBD1. The V and J ends lost 7 bases and 3 bases, in that order; junction bases with no gene match: 2. In germline, CDR1 is SQVTM, CDR2 ANQGSEA. The CDR3 runs 11 residues. DNA for the CDR3: TGCAGCGCTGGACAGGGCTACGAGCAGTACTTC. It encodes CSAGQGYEQYF.

The J gene is TRBJ1-6, the V gene TRBV12-3 or TRBV12-4; the D gene is possibly TRBD1 (6 bases). The CDR3 has 17 amino acids. V was clipped by 1 base and J by 6 bases, with 16 bases between them. CDR3 sequence reads: CASSLGQAGSFNSPLHF. CDR3 coding DNA: TGTGCCAGCAGTTTAGGACAGGCGGGGAGTTTTAATTCACCCCTCCACTTT.

This sequence joins TRBV2 and TRBJ2-5; D gene unclear. Germline V gives CDR1 SNHLY, CDR2 FYNNEI. The CDR3 has 14 residues. The V and J ends lost 2 bases and 1 base respectively, with 8 bases between them. The CDR3 protein is CASSERRIQETQYF. Written as DNA, the CDR3 is TGTGCCAGCAGTGAAAGGCGGATCCAAGAGACCCAGTACTTC.

This clonotype occurred many times. The chain recombines TRBV14 with TRBJ2-3; D gene ambiguous. V was trimmed by 1 base and J by 6 bases, leaving 14 bases between them. CDR1 SGHDN and CDR2 FVKESK come from the germline V gene. The CDR3 runs 15 residues. The CDR3 here is CASSQAPSGKDTQYF. The CDR3, as DNA: TGTGCCAGCAGCCAAGCTCCATCAGGAAAGGATACGCAGTATTTT. Together with reference TRBV14 and TRBJ2-3, the CDR3 gives the full variable domain: EAGVTQFPSHSVIEKGQTVTLRCDPISGHDNLYWYRRVMGKEIKFLLHFVKESKQDESGMPNNRFLAERTGGTYSTLKVQPAELEDSGVYFCASSQAPSGKDTQYFGPGTRLTVL.

The gene calls are TRBV20-1 and TRBJ2-5; 14 bases fit TRBD2. The length of the CDR3 is 15 residues. Unmatched junction bases numbered 7, after V lost 6 bases and J lost 4 bases. Germline values: CDR1 DFQATT, CDR2 SNEGSKA (reference sequence). CDR3 region: CSARTSGGIGETQYF. The CDR3 DNA follows: TGCAGTGCCCGGACTAGCGGGGGGATTGGAGAGACCCAGTACTTC.

The rearrangement joins TRBV7-2 to TRBJ2-5, with no clear D. Near its end, the DNA agrees better with TRBJ2-1, so the J call may be wrong. The CDR3 contains 16 residues. The germline V gene encodes CDR1 SGHTA and CDR2 FQGNSA. CDR3 in amino acids: CASSPSFRAHQETQFF. CDR3 DNA: TGTGCCAGCAGCCCGTCTTTCCGGGCACATCAAGAGACCCAGTTCTTC.

The gene calls are TRBV6-2 or TRBV6-3 and TRBJ1-2; D possibly corresponds to TRBD1 (5 bases). Germline CDR1 reads MNHEY; CDR2 reads SVGEGT. Trimming stripped 4 bases from V and 3 bases from J, with 15 bases between. The CDR3 extends over 15 amino acids. The CDR3 region has the DNA TGTGCCAGCAGTTCCGTCCCGGACACAGACTATGGCTACACCTTC. Protein sequence: CASSSVPDTDYGYTF.

This clonotype was counted at least ten times. This chain links TRBV12-3 or TRBV12-4 with TRBJ2-1; TRBD1 aligns across 8 bases. This CDR3 is built from 14 residues. V was clipped by 6 bases and J by 5 bases; unmatched bases: 6. CDR3 sequence (DNA): TGTGCCAGCAGGTCGACAGGGGATGACAATGAGCAGTTCTTC. This translates into CASRSTGDDNEQFF.

The chain's CDR3 is CASSIEDRGRYEQYF. DNA of the CDR3: TGTGCCAGTAGTATAGAAGACAGGGGTCGGTACGAGCAGTACTTC. The rearrangement joins TRBV19 to TRBJ2-7, with 8 nucleotides matching TRBD1. The ends lost 0 bases at V and 4 bases at J; junction bases unmatched: 5. The CDR3 is made up of 15 amino acids. The germline CDR1 and CDR2 sequences are LNHDA and SQIVND (reference sequence).

The chain couples TRBV2 to TRBJ2-3; 7 bases are shared with TRBD2. With 7 bases clipped from V and 2 bases from J, the junction kept 9 bases outside the gene matches. CDR1 is SNHLY and CDR2 is FYNNEI in the germline V gene. The CDR3 sequence is 15 residues long. Written as DNA, the CDR3 is TGTGCCAGCATGGAAGGACTAGGCACCACAGATACGCAGTATTTT. This encodes CASMEGLGTTDTQYF.

This chain links TRBV3-1 with TRBJ2-1; D is perhaps TRBD2 (6 bases). CDR3 size: 15 residues. Germline loops: CDR1 LGHDT, CDR2 YNNKEL (reference sequence). Trimming took off 3 bases at V and 4 bases at J, with 13 bases between the two ends. The CDR3 region is CASSHRDGLYNEQFF. In DNA form, the CDR3 reads TGTGCCAGCAGCCACCGGGACGGACTATACAATGAGCAGTTCTTC.

This clonotype occurred many times. The chain combines TRBV15 with TRBJ2-6; no clear D. The CDR3 spans 15 residues. Trimming shortened V by 3 bases and J by 2 bases, and 8 bases separated the two germline ends. Germline CDR1 LNHNV, CDR2 YYDKDF (reference sequence). CDR3 in DNA: TGTGCCACCAGCAGGGTTTTCACTGGGGCCAACGTCCTGACTTTC. Protein sequence: CATSRVFTGANVLTF.

This sequence joins TRBV20-1 and TRBJ2-5; D ambiguous. The V end lost 6 bases, the J end lost 5 bases, and 16 bases lay between the germline ends. This CDR3 has 13 residues. Germline CDR1 is DFQATT and CDR2 is SNEGSKA (reference sequence). This chain's CDR3 is CSAPNFTPETQYF. In nucleotides, the CDR3 is TGCAGTGCCCCGAACTTCACCCCGGAGACCCAGTACTTC.

This clonotype was picked up a small number of times. The rearrangement joins TRBV16 to TRBJ2-7; 9 bases are a match to TRBD2. There are 15 residues in the CDR3. Germline V CDR1 and CDR2: KGHSY, FQNENV. Trimming cost V 6 bases and J 1 base; bases outside gene matches: 7. In DNA, the CDR3 is TGTGCCAGCAGTCCACTAGCGGGTGTATCCTACGAGCAGTACTTC. Its translation is CASSPLAGVSYEQYF.